The rows below give T cell receptor beta chains drawn from one sample of a study of blood T cell repertoires in COVID-19. Libraries were prepared by immunoSEQ multiplex PCR; TCRdb keeps only in-frame clonotypes and omits some of them. The profile shows about 270,000 clones, approximately 90% of them singletons. The source material was PBMCs or T cells enriched from blood (not recorded which). The source is a woman aged 45-65 years who had recovered from COVID-19. The CDR3 runs from the conserved cysteine through the conserved F or W. D genes are given only for firm matches. Clone size is given for some rows only: seen once, a few or many times, or a class if the clone is expanded.

D gene: .
J gene: TRBJ1-2
V gene: TRBV29-1
clone size: .
CDR3 DNA: TGCAGCGTTGAAGGTGGAGGGGTTATTGGCTATGGCTACACCTTC
CDR3 protein: CSVEGGGVIGYGYTF

D gene: .
J gene: TRBJ1-4
V gene: TRBV5-1
clone size: .
CDR3 DNA: TGCGCCAGCAGCGGCAGGCCGGCAGGAACTAATGAAAAACTGTTTTTT
CDR3 protein: CASSGRPAGTNEKLFF

D gene: TRBD1
J gene: TRBJ2-1
V gene: TRBV28
clone size: .
CDR3 DNA: TGTGCCAGCAGTCTGGGACAGGTTCTAGATGAGCAGTTCTTC
CDR3 protein: CASSLGQVLDEQFF

D gene: .
J gene: TRBJ2-4
V gene: TRBV12-3/TRBV12-4
clone size: once
CDR3 DNA: TGTGCCAGCAGTGGCGGTATCTGGGAGTACTTC
CDR3 protein: CASSGGIWEYF

D gene: TRBD2
J gene: TRBJ2-3
V gene: TRBV3-1/TRBV3-2
clone size: .
CDR3 DNA: TGTGCCAGCAGCCAAGCCGGGACTAGCGGGAGGCTCTTCCCAGATACGCAGTATTTT
CDR3 protein: CASSQAGTSGRLFPDTQYF

D gene: TRBD1
J gene: TRBJ2-1
V gene: TRBV3-1/TRBV3-2
clone size: .
CDR3 DNA: TGTGCCAGCAGCCAGGGACAGGGGTTAAGCTCCTACAATGAGCAGTTCTTC
CDR3 protein: CASSQGQGLSSYNEQFF

D gene: TRBD1
J gene: TRBJ2-3
V gene: TRBV5-1
clone size: once
CDR3 DNA: TGCGCCAGCAGGGAGGGACAGGGGTATTATACGCAGTATTTT
CDR3 protein: CASREGQGYYTQYF

D gene: .
J gene: TRBJ1-6
V gene: TRBV5-1
clone size: .
CDR3 DNA: TGCGCCAGCAGCTTGTCAGAGCGGCATTCACCCCTCCACTTT
CDR3 protein: CASSLSERHSPLHF

D gene: TRBD1
J gene: TRBJ2-3
V gene: TRBV5-1
clone size: .
CDR3 DNA: TGCGCCAGCAGTTCTCCAGGGGGCATCGGCACAGATACGCAGTATTTT
CDR3 protein: CASSSPGGIGTDTQYF

D gene: .
J gene: TRBJ2-2
V gene: TRBV9
clone size: .
CDR3 DNA: TGTGCCAGCAGCGTGGTCCACCAGTACGGGGAGCTGTTTTTT
CDR3 protein: CASSVVHQYGELFF

D gene: .
J gene: TRBJ2-7
V gene: TRBV18
clone size: few
CDR3 DNA: TGTGCCAGCTCACGTGATGCGGAGAGCCCCTCGTACTTC
CDR3 protein: CASSRDAESPSYF

D gene: .
J gene: TRBJ2-7
V gene: TRBV28
clone size: .
CDR3 DNA: TGTGCCAGCACCGAACGAGCCCCCAACCGGGATGCCGAGCAGTACTTC
CDR3 protein: CASTERAPNRDAEQYF

D gene: .
J gene: TRBJ2-7
V gene: TRBV29-1
clone size: .
CDR3 DNA: TGCAGCGTTATTCTGACAGTCTACGAGCAGTACTTC
CDR3 protein: CSVILTVYEQYF

D gene: .
J gene: TRBJ1-2
V gene: TRBV28
clone size: .
CDR3 DNA: TGTGCCAGCAGTTTAGCGGGCCACAGCTATGGCTACACCTTC
CDR3 protein: CASSLAGHSYGYTF

D gene: .
J gene: TRBJ2-1
V gene: TRBV5-1
clone size: .
CDR3 DNA: TGCGCCAGCAGCAGAACCGGGACTGCCTACAATGAGCAGTTCTTC
CDR3 protein: CASSRTGTAYNEQFF

D gene: TRBD1
J gene: TRBJ1-1
V gene: TRBV7-2
clone size: .
CDR3 DNA: TGTGCCAGCAGCCTTGAGGGGGCCACTGAAGCTTTCTTT
CDR3 protein: CASSLEGATEAFF

D gene: TRBD1
J gene: TRBJ1-1
V gene: TRBV5-4
clone size: .
CDR3 DNA: TGTGCCAGCAGCTTAGACAGGGTTGTCACTGAAGCTTTCTTT
CDR3 protein: CASSLDRVVTEAFF

D gene: .
J gene: TRBJ1-1
V gene: TRBV29-1
clone size: .
CDR3 DNA: TGCAGCGTCCAGGGTCAGACCACTGAAGCTTTCTTT
CDR3 protein: CSVQGQTTEAFF

D gene: TRBD2
J gene: TRBJ2-5
V gene: TRBV5-1
clone size: .
CDR3 DNA: TGCGCCAGCAGCCGGCGGGGGGACCAAGAGACCCAGTACTTC
CDR3 protein: CASSRRGDQETQYF

D gene: TRBD2
J gene: TRBJ2-7
V gene: TRBV29-1
clone size: .
CDR3 DNA: TGCAGCGTCGACGGTAAAGGCGGGAGGGGCTACGAGCAGTACTTC
CDR3 protein: CSVDGKGGRGYEQYF

D gene: TRBD2
J gene: TRBJ2-3
V gene: TRBV4-3
clone size: .
CDR3 DNA: TGCGCCAGCAGCCAAGATCGGGGGGGACCAGATACGCAGTATTTT
CDR3 protein: CASSQDRGGPDTQYF

D gene: .
J gene: TRBJ1-3
V gene: TRBV28
clone size: .
CDR3 DNA: TGTGCCAGCAGTTTCTTCGGGATCTCTGGAAACACCATATATTTT
CDR3 protein: CASSFFGISGNTIYF

D gene: .
J gene: TRBJ2-7
V gene: TRBV11-2
clone size: .
CDR3 DNA: TGTGCCAGCAGCTTATGGCCCCCCCAAAACTACGAGCAGTACTTC
CDR3 protein: CASSLWPPQNYEQYF

D gene: TRBD2
J gene: TRBJ2-1
V gene: TRBV7-3
clone size: once
CDR3 DNA: TGTGCCAGCAGCCCCGCCATCGGGACTAGCGGGAGGGCCGGGAATGAGCAGTTCTTC
CDR3 protein: CASSPAIGTSGRAGNEQFF

D gene: .
J gene: TRBJ2-7
V gene: TRBV7-8
clone size: .
CDR3 DNA: TGTGCCAGCAGCTCCACAGGTGTCTCCTACGAGCAGTACTTC
CDR3 protein: CASSSTGVSYEQYF

D gene: .
J gene: TRBJ2-3
V gene: TRBV15
clone size: .
CDR3 DNA: TGTGCCACCAGCCCCCGACAGGAAGATACGCAGTATTTT
CDR3 protein: CATSPRQEDTQYF

D gene: .
J gene: TRBJ2-7
V gene: TRBV19
clone size: .
CDR3 DNA: TGTGCCAGTGTGGAAGGGGCTGGGAGGAAGCAGTACTTC
CDR3 protein: CASVEGAGRKQYF

D gene: .
J gene: TRBJ2-7
V gene: TRBV24-1
clone size: .
CDR3 DNA: TGTGCCACCAGTGACGACGAGGGAGAGCAGTACTTC
CDR3 protein: CATSDDEGEQYF

D gene: .
J gene: TRBJ1-3
V gene: TRBV5-6
clone size: .
CDR3 DNA: TGTGCCAGCAGCGCCCAGACAGTCCGCAATTCGTACTCTGGAAACACCATATATTTT
CDR3 protein: CASSAQTVRNSYSGNTIYF

D gene: .
J gene: TRBJ1-2
V gene: TRBV18
clone size: .
CDR3 DNA: TGTGCCAGCTCACCGGACAGCTATGGCTACACCTTC
CDR3 protein: CASSPDSYGYTF

D gene: .
J gene: TRBJ1-5
V gene: TRBV30
clone size: .
CDR3 DNA: TGTGCCTGTTCTCCCGGGATCAACCATCAGCCCCAGCATTTT
CDR3 protein: CACSPGINHQPQHF

D gene: TRBD1
J gene: TRBJ1-2
V gene: TRBV7-2
clone size: .
CDR3 DNA: TGTGCCAGCAGCTTCGGCAGGGGGCTAGATGGCTACACCTTC
CDR3 protein: CASSFGRGLDGYTF

D gene: .
J gene: TRBJ1-5
V gene: TRBV19
clone size: once
CDR3 DNA: TGTGCCAGTAGTATACGGCAGGATCGTCAGCCCCAGCATTTT
CDR3 protein: CASSIRQDRQPQHF

D gene: .
J gene: TRBJ1-5
V gene: TRBV7-9
clone size: .
CDR3 DNA: TGTGCCAGCAGCCTAGGACAGAACAATCAGCCCCAGCATTTT
CDR3 protein: CASSLGQNNQPQHF

D gene: .
J gene: TRBJ1-2
V gene: TRBV20-1
clone size: .
CDR3 DNA: TGCAGAGTCCGGCAGGGTGACGGCTACACCTTC
CDR3 protein: CRVRQGDGYTF

D gene: .
J gene: TRBJ2-1
V gene: TRBV7-3
clone size: .
CDR3 DNA: TGTGCCAGCAGCTTACTTGGGGGGAATGAGCAGTTCTTC
CDR3 protein: CASSLLGGNEQFF

D gene: TRBD2
J gene: TRBJ2-2
V gene: TRBV14
clone size: once
CDR3 DNA: TGTGCCAGCAGACTAGCGGGATCTGGGGAGCTGTTTTTT
CDR3 protein: CASRLAGSGELFF

D gene: TRBD1
J gene: TRBJ2-7
V gene: TRBV13
clone size: .
CDR3 DNA: TGTGCCAGCAGCCGGCCGGGACAGGGCTACGAGCAGTACTTC
CDR3 protein: CASSRPGQGYEQYF

D gene: .
J gene: TRBJ1-5
V gene: TRBV19
clone size: .
CDR3 DNA: TGTGCCAGTAGGCGGGAGGGGCTAAGCAATCAGCCCCAGCATTTT
CDR3 protein: CASRREGLSNQPQHF

D gene: TRBD2
J gene: TRBJ2-1
V gene: TRBV19
clone size: .
CDR3 DNA: TGTGCCAGTAGGAGAGGGACTAGCGGGTACAATGAGCAGTTCTTC
CDR3 protein: CASRRGTSGYNEQFF

D gene: .
J gene: TRBJ1-1
V gene: TRBV18
clone size: once
CDR3 DNA: TGTGCCAGCTCACAAGGACATCTGAACACTGAAGCTTTCTTT
CDR3 protein: CASSQGHLNTEAFF